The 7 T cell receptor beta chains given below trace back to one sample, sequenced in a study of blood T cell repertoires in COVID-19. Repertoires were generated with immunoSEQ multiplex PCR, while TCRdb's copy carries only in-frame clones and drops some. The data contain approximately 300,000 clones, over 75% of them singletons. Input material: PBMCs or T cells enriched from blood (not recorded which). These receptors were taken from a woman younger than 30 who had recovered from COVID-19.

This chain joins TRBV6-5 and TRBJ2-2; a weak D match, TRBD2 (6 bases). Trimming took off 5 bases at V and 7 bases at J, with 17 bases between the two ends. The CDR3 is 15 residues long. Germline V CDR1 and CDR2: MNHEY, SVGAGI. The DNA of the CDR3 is TGTGCCAGCAGTCCGGGCCGGGGGAACGGCGGGGAGCTGTTTTTT. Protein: CASSPGRGNGGELFF.

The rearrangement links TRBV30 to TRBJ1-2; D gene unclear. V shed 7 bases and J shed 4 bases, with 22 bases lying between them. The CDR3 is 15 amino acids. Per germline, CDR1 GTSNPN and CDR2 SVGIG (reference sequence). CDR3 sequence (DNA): TGTGCCTCGACTCTAAGCGGACTGCTCATCTATGGCTACACCTTC. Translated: CASTLSGLLIYGYTF.

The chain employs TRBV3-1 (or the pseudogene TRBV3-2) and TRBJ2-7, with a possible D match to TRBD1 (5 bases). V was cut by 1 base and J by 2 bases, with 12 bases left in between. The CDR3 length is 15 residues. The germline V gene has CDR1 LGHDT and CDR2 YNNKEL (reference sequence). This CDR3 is CASSQGPTDTYEQYF. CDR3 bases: TGTGCCAGCAGCCAAGGCCCGACAGACACCTACGAGCAGTACTTC.

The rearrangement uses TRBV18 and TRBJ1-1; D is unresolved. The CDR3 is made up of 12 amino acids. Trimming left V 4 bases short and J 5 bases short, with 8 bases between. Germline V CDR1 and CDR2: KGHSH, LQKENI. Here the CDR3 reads CASSQRETEAFF. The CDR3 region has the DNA TGTGCCAGCTCACAACGGGAGACTGAAGCTTTCTTT.

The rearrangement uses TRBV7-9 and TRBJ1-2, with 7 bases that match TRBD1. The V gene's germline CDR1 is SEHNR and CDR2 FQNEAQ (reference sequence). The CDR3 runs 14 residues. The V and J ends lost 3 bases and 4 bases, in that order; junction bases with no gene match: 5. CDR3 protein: CASSFETGTYGYTF. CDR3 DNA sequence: TGTGCCAGCAGCTTCGAGACAGGGACCTATGGCTACACCTTC. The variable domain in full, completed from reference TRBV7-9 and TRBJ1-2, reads DTGVSQNPRHKITKRGQNVTFRCDPISEHNRLYWYRQTLGQGPEFLTYFQNEAQLEKSRLLSDRFSAERPKGSFSTLEIQRTEQGDSAMYLCASSFETGTYGYTFGSGTRLTVV.

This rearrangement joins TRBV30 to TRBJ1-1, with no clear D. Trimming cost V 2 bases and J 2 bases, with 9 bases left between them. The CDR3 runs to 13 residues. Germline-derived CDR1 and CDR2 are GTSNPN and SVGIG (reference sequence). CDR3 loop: CAWSRESNTEAFF. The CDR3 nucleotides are TGTGCCTGGAGTCGAGAGAGCAACACTGAAGCTTTCTTT.

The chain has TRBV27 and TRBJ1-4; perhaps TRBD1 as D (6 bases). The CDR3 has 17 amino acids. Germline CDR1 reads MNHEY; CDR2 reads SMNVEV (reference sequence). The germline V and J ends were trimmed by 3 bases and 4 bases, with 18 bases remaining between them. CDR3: CASSFHKTGLGNEKLFF. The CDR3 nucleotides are TGTGCCAGCAGTTTTCACAAAACAGGGTTAGGTAATGAAAAACTGTTTTTT. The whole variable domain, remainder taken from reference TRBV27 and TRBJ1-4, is EAQVTQNPRYLITVTGKKLTVTCSQNMNHEYMSWYRQDPGLGLRQIYYSMNVEVTDKGDVPEGYKVSRKEKRNFPLILESPSPNQTSLYFCASSFHKTGLGNEKLFFGSGTQLSVL.